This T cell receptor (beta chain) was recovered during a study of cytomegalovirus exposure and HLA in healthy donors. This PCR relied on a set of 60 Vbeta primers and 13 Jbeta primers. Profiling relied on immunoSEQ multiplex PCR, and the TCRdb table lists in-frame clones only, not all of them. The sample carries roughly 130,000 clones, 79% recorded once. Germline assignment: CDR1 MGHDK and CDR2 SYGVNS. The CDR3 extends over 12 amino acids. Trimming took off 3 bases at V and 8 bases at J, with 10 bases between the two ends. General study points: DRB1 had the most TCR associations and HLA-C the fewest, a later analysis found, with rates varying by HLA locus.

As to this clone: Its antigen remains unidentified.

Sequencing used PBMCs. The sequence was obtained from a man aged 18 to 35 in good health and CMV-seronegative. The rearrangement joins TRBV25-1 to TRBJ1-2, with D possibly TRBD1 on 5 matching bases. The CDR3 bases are TGTGCCAGCAGTGATGGGGGGTGGGGCTACACCTTC. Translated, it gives CASSDGGWGYTF.